This TCR beta chain was sequenced during a study of a mutant IDH1 vaccine in newly diagnosed glioma. Background on the study: Commencement of vaccination occurred 4-6 weeks following radiotherapy alone, or concurrently with temozolomide cycles.

CDR1 and CDR2 (germline): LNHNV, YYDKDF (reference sequence). The CDR3 contains 15 residues. V lost 5 bases, J lost 6 bases, and 10 bases stayed unmatched. To note about this clone: The antigen is undetermined.

Regarding time point: week 23, last vaccination. In every dose of vaccine, 300 ug of mutant IDH1 20-mer peptide was given alongside topical imiquimod. Only in-frame clones appear in the TCRdb table, and some are missing; sequencing was by immunoSEQ multiplex PCR. The sample consists of about 81,000 clones, 70% to 90% of them appearing once. The source of this sequence is a man aged 25 to 40 with glioma. Some clones in this sample may be carry-over from other donors' samples. Sequencing was performed on PBMCs, taken from a glioma patient whose treatment included an IDH1 peptide vaccine. The genes are TRBV15 and TRBJ2-3, with 8 nucleotides matching TRBD2. The chain's CDR3 is CATSPHGGADDTQYF. DNA of the CDR3: TGTGCCACCAGCCCCCACGGGGGGGCCGACGATACGCAGTATTTT.